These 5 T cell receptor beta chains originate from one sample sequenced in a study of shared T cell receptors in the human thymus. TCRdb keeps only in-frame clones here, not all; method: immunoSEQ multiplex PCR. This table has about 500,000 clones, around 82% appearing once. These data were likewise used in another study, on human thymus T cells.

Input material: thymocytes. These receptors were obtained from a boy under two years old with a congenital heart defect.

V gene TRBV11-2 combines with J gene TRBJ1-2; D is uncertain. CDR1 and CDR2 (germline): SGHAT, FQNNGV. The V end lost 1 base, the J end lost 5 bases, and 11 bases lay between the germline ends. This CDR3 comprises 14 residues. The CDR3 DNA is TGTGCCAGCAGCTTAGTCGGGAGCGAATATGGCTACACCTTC. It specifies CASSLVGSEYGYTF.

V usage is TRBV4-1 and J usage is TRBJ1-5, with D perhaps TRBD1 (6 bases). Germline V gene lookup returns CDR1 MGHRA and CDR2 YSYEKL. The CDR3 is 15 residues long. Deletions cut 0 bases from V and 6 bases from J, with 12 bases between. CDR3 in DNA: TGCGCCAGCAGCCAAGAAGAGCAGGGGCGTCAGCCCCAGCATTTT. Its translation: CASSQEEQGRQPQHF.

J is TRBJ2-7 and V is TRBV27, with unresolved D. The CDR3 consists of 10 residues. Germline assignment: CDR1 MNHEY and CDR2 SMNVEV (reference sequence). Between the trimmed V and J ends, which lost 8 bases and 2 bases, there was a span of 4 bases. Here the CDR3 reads CASGPYEQYF. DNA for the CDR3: TGTGCCAGCGGCCCCTACGAGCAGTACTTC.

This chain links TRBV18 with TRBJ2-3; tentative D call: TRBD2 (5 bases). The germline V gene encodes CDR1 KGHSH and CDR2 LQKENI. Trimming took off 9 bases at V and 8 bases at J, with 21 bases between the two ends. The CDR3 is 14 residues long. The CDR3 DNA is TGTGCCAGTCAGGTCTCGCAGGAGGCGGGTACGCAGTATTTT. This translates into CASQVSQEAGTQYF.

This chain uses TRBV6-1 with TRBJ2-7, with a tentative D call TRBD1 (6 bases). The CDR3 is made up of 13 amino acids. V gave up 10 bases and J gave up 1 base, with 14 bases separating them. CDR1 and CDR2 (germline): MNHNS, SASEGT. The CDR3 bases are TGTGCCACCCTGTCGACAGGTTCCTACGAGCAGTACTTC. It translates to CATLSTGSYEQYF.